Each of the 5 T cell receptor beta chains below was sequenced from the same sample in a study of identical twins. One entry per CDR3 protein results from TCRdb running MiXCR on the 5' RACE reads. This sample has a few hundred thousand distinct CDR3 sequences, with approximately 8.7% found just once. The sample comprised naive T cells sorted from blood. The receptors originated from a woman in her forties or fifties in good health.

The chain recombines TRBV14 with TRBJ2-5; 8 positions match TRBD1. The length of the CDR3 is 15 residues. The V gene end was trimmed by 2 bases and the J gene end by 5 bases; junction bases not matched to a gene: 7. Germline CDR1 and CDR2: SGHDN and FVKESK. CDR3 region: CASSQLDQGAETQYF. Here the CDR3 DNA reads TGTGCCAGCAGCCAACTTGATCAGGGGGCGGAGACCCAGTACTTC.

The chain recombines TRBV9 with TRBJ2-2; 8 bases match TRBD2. This CDR3 is built from 14 residues. J was trimmed by 6 bases and V by 3 bases; bases with no gene match: 4. Germline lookup yields CDR1 SGDLS and CDR2 YYNGEE. The CDR3 protein is CASSGGTRPGELFF. In DNA form, the CDR3 reads TGTGCCAGCAGCGGGGGGACTAGACCCGGGGAGCTGTTTTTT.

The rearrangement uses TRBV29-1 and TRBJ2-1, with D possibly TRBD2 on 5 matching bases. The V end lost 4 bases, the J end lost 9 bases, and 13 bases lay between the germline ends. Germline V gene data show CDR1 as SQVTM and CDR2 as ANQGSEA. This CDR3 has 12 residues. Here the CDR3 DNA reads TGCAGCGTTGTCGACTATATGAGTGAGCAGTTCTTC. Its protein is CSVVDYMSEQFF.

This clonotype appeared a few times. V usage is TRBV19 and J usage is TRBJ2-2; the match to TRBD1 covers 9 bases. CDR1 and CDR2 from the germline V gene are LNHDA and SQIVND (reference sequence). The CDR3 runs to 17 residues. V lost 2 bases and J lost 6; bases outside the gene matches: 10. Written as DNA, the CDR3 is TGTGCCAGTAGTATAACAGGGGGCCGGTATATTGCCGGGGAGCTGTTTTTT. Protein sequence: CASSITGGRYIAGELFF.

This clonotype has a handful of counts. The rearrangement joins TRBV5-1 to TRBJ2-2, with TRBD2 identical over 9 bases. Germline values: CDR1 SGHRS, CDR2 YFSETQ. J lost 7 bases, V lost 7 bases, and 14 bases had no gene match. The CDR3 is 16 amino acids. CDR3 nucleotides: TGCGCCAGCGGAGGTGGTGCTAGCGGGATCGACGGGGAGCTGTTTTTT. Its protein is CASGGGASGIDGELFF.